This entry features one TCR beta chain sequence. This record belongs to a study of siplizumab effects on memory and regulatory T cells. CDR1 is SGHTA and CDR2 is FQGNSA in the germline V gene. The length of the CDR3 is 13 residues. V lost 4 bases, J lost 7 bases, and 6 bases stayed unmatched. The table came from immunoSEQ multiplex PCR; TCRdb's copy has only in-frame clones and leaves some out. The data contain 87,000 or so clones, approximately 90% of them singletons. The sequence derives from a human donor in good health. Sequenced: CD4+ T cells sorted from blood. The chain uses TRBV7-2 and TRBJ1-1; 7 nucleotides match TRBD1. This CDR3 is CASSSQGVSEAFF. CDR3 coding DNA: TGTGCCAGCAGCTCCCAGGGGGTCAGTGAAGCTTTCTTT.